This T cell receptor beta chain was obtained from a study of Ad26.COV2.S vaccination and SARS-CoV-2 variants (dated by TCRdb to the early 2020s). Concerning the study at large: Donors in the vaccine arm were drawn from COV1001, a phase I-IIa trial of Ad26.COV2.S in healthy adults that was multicentre, randomized, double-blind and placebo-controlled. Dosing of Ad26.COV2.S was intramuscular, at either 5x10^10 or 1x10^11 viral particles, delivered as one shot or as two shots spaced 56 days apart. TCRbeta repertoire sequencing served as the tool for gauging how specific and how broad the SARS-CoV-2-reactive T cell receptors were following Ad26.COV2.S vaccination. The TCR-sequenced set comprised approximately 32 samples: 19 Ad26.COV2.S vaccine recipients, 5 placebo recipients and 8 SARS-CoV-2 convalescent individuals. Trial participants were randomized into five groups of five: low-dose or high-dose Ad26.COV2.S given once or twice, or placebo on both occasions. Throughout the experiments and outcome assessment, investigators stayed blinded to trial group allocation. Results the study describes overall, beyond this receptor: Ad26.COV2.S recipients had higher spike-specific TCR breadth than placebo recipients (P = 0.0014). The study was not powered to compare responses between vaccine doses or regimens. According to the authors, total T cell responses may have been underestimated by the TCR breadth and depth analyses. After vaccination, spike-specific CD8+ and CD4+ T cell responses were reported to show substantial breadth. Vaccine and placebo recipients had comparable non-spike TCR breadth, which fits with the vaccine containing only spike.

Reading the label with the study, this specimen's treatment or condition is: around 19 received Ad26.COV2.S at low or high dose, single or two shots; about 5 received placebo; per-sample allocation not given. Repertoires of vaccine and placebo recipients were sequenced from samples taken on day 63 after the first injection. Between 29 July and 7 August 2020, Cohort 1b enrolled 25 adults aged 18-55 years at one site in Boston, USA. Ad26.COV2.S consisted of a replication-incompetent adenovirus type 26 vector by which a prefusion-stabilized SARS-CoV-2 spike protein from the original Wuhan strain was expressed. To note about this clone: Which antigen it targets is not known. Base qualities are missing; no much larger clone stands one base away.

TCRbeta CDR3 regions were sequenced with the immunoSEQ Assay. After extraction, genomic DNA underwent amplification by bias-controlled multiplex PCR, followed by high-throughput sequencing. Turning to the authors' computational methods: To quantify the absolute abundance of every unique TCRbeta CDR3 region, sequences were collapsed and filtered. T cell fraction was estimated by normalization of TCRbeta template counts to usable DNA, with usable DNA being measured through amplification of reference genes present in all nucleated cells. Repertoire TCRs were annotated as SARS-CoV-2-specific when V gene, CDR3 amino acid sequence and J gene were exactly matched to a known reactive TCR set. The reference SARS-CoV-2 TCR set was derived from MIRA and filtered for enrichment in COVID-19-positive ImmuneCODE repertoires, a step that removed public or cross-reactive TCRs. Using the MIRA antigens, annotated TCRs were further analysed by specific ORF or by position within an ORF. Breadth was defined as the number of annotated unique rearrangements divided by the total number of unique productive rearrangements, and depth was defined as the summed frequency of the annotated unique rearrangements. Two-sided Wilcoxon rank-sum tests were applied when comparing TCR breadth between groups. TCRdb took over this immuneACCESS table, retaining in-frame rearrangements with V and J assigned. Such tables are incomplete; in checked studies, under half of the missing clones stem from an unresolved V gene, and the remainder is unexplained. V and J calls and clone size are those listed in that table; D and trimming were worked out from the DNA. The table for this sample lists about 680,000 clones; 70% to 90% of them were counted only once. Approximately 1.5% of the sample is held by the ten biggest clonotypes.

This sequence was found in a person aged 18 to 59 who received the Ad26.COV2.S COVID-19 vaccine or a placebo. This sample comprised peripheral blood, obtained in a trial of Ad26.COV2.S vaccine versus placebo.

The nucleotides read TGTGCCAGCAGCTCGAGCGGACCTGTCGATGAGCAGTTCTTC. Protein translation: CASSSSGPVDEQFF. Here the chain combines TRBV7-3 and TRBJ2-1; a tentative D call is TRBD2 (5 bases match). From its cysteine to its phenylalanine, the CDR3 spans 14 amino acids. Just the 42-base CDR3 DNA is kept, in frame starting at base 1. The germline ends are 15 bases apart after V is trimmed by 4 bases and J by 8 bases. The germline V gene encodes CDR1 SGHTA and CDR2 FQGTGA.